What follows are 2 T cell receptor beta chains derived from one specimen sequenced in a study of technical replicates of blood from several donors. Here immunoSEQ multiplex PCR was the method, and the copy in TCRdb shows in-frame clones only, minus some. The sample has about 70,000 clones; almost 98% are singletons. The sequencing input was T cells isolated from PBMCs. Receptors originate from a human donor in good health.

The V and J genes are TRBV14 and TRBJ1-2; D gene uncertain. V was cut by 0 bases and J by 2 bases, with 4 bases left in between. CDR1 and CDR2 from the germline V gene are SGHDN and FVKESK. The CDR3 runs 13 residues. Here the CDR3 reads CASSQDRNYGYTF. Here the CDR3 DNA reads TGTGCCAGCAGCCAAGACAGGAACTATGGCTACACCTTC.

The CDR3 sequence: CASSEGTVSNQPQHF. Written as DNA, the CDR3 is TGTGCCAGCAGTGAAGGGACAGTTAGCAATCAGCCCCAGCATTTT. The chain couples TRBV6-1 to TRBJ1-5, with D perhaps TRBD1 (6 bases). The V end was cut by 1 base, the J end by 0 bases, with 7 bases between. CDR1 is MNHNS and CDR2 is SASEGT in the germline V gene. The CDR3 runs to 15 residues.